The clone carrying this T cell receptor (beta chain) was seen just once. This specimen comes from a study of Graves' ophthalmopathy and Graves' hyperthyroidism. RNA transcripts served as template for amplifying TCR beta CDR3 sequences. HTBI primers primed a first-round RT-PCR, and a second-round multiplex PCR followed. TCRdb re-analysed the multiplex PCR reads in MiXCR, keeping a single row per CDR3 protein. The table lists some 350,000 distinct CDR3 sequences, 17% of them singletons. By definition, stable hyperthyroidism involved no ophthalmopathy within 18 months of follow-up. The sequenced sample consisted of peripheral blood. The clonotype was recovered from an adult woman with stable Graves' hyperthyroidism.

CDR3 sequence reads: CATSITGGATDTQYF. As DNA, the CDR3 is TGTGCCACCAGCATAACAGGGGGCGCAACAGATACGCAGTATTTT. J is TRBJ2-3 and V is TRBV15; 9 bases fit TRBD1. The V segment lost 4 bases and the J segment 3 bases; nucleotides outside the gene matches: 5. The CDR3 loop spans 15 amino acids. The germline CDR1 and CDR2 sequences are LNHNV and YYDKDF (reference sequence). Drawing the rest from reference TRBV15 and TRBJ2-3, the complete variable domain is DAMVIQNPRYQVTQFGKPVTLSCSQTLNHNVMYWYQQKSSQAPKLLFHYYDKDFNNEADTPDNFQSRRPNTSFCFLDIRSPGLGDTAMYLCATSITGGATDTQYFGPGTRLTVL.